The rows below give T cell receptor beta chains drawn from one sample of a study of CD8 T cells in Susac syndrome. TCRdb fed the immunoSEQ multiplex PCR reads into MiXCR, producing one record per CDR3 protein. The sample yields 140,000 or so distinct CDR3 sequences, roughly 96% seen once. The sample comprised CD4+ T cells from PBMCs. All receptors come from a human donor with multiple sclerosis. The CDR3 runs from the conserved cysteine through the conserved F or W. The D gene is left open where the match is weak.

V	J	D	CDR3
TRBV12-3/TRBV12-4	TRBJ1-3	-	CASSLRPPANTIYF
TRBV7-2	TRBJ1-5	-	CASTLQGAAGQPQHF
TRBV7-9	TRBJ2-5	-	CASSHRQPQDQYF
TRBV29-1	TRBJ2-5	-	CSVYRRLEETQYF
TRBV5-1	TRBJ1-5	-	CASSQIRDGGQPQHF
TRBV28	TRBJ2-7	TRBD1	CASSSMGGQGSYEQYF
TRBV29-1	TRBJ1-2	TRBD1	CSVGTGGVSRGYTF
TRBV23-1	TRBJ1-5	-	CASSQYRGADNQPQHF
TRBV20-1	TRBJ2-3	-	CSAPTGTPDTQYF
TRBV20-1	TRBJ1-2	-	CSASSGGYTF
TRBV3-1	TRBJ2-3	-	CASSQGADTQYF